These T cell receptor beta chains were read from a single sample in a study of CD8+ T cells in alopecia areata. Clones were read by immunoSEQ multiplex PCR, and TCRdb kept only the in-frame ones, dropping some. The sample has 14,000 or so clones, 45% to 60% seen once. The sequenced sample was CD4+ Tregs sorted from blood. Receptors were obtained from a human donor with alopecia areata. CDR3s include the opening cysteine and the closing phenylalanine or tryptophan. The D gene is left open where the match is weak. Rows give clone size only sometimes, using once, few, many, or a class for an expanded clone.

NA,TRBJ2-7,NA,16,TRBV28,CASSASPGTGPYEQYF,TGTGCCAGCAGTGCGAGTCCCGGGACGGGACCCTACGAGCAGTACTTC
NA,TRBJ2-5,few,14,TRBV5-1,CASSHQGVQETQYF,TGCGCCAGCAGCCATCAGGGAGTCCAAGAGACCCAGTACTTC
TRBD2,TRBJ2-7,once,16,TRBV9,CASSPGTSGKYYEQYF,TGTGCCAGCAGCCCAGGGACTAGCGGGAAATACTACGAGCAGTACTTC
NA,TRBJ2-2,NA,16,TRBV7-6,CASSLLPGRITGELFF,TGTGCCAGCAGCTTATTGCCAGGGAGAATCACCGGGGAGCTGTTTTTT
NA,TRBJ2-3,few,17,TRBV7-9,CASSRIMPGRWADTQYF,TGTGCCAGCAGCCGCATCATGCCGGGACGTTGGGCAGATACGCAGTATTTT
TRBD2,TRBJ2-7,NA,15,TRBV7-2,CASSLVAGGPYEQYF,TGTGCCAGCAGCTTAGTAGCGGGAGGGCCCTACGAGCAGTACTTC
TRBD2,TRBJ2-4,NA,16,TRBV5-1,CASSLDPGGGKNIQYF,TGCGCCAGCAGCTTGGATCCGGGGGGAGGAAAAAACATTCAGTACTTC
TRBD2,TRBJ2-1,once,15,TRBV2,CASSETGTSPNEQFF,TGTGCCAGCAGTGAAACAGGGACTAGTCCCAATGAGCAGTTCTTC
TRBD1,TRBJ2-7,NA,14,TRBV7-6,CASSFRQGSYEQYF,TGTGCCAGCAGCTTTCGACAGGGATCCTACGAGCAGTACTTC
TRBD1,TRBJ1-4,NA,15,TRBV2,CASSEGSSPRGWVFF,TGTGCCAGCAGTGAAGGTTCCAGCCCCAGGGGGTGGGTGTTTTTT
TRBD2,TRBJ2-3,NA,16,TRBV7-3,CASSRRLAGDTDTQYF,TGTGCCAGCAGTCGCCGACTAGCGGGAGACACAGATACGCAGTATTTT
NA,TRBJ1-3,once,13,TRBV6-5,CASLGDSGNTIYF,TGTGCCAGCCTCGGAGACTCTGGAAACACCATATATTTT
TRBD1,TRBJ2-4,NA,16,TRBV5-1,CASSLGQGVAKNIQYF,TGCGCCAGCAGCTTGGGACAGGGGGTGGCCAAAAACATTCAGTACTTC
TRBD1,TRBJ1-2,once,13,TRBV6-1,CASRQGANYGYTF,TGTGCCAGCAGACAGGGGGCTAACTATGGCTACACCTTC
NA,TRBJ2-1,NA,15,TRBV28,CASSSLARPPHEQFF,TGTGCCAGCAGTTCCTTAGCTCGTCCGCCCCATGAGCAGTTCTTC
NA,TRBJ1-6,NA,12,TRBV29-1,CSGGEADSPLHF,TGCAGCGGTGGGGAGGCGGATTCACCCCTCCACTTT
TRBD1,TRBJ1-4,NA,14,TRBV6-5,CASSRDRGSEKLFF,TGTGCCAGCAGTAGGGACAGGGGATCTGAAAAACTGTTTTTT
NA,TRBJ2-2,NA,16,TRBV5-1,CASSLAGTVNTGELFF,TGCGCCAGCAGCTTGGCGGGTACAGTGAACACCGGGGAGCTGTTTTTT
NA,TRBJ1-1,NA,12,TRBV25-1,CASSESWGEAFF,TGTGCCAGCAGCGAATCCTGGGGGGAAGCTTTCTTT
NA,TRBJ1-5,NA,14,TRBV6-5,CASSGRPGGQPQHF,TGTGCCAGCAGTGGACGACCAGGTGGCCAGCCCCAGCATTTT
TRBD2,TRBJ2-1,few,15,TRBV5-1,CASTKLAGGHNEQFF,TGCGCCAGCACCAAACTAGCGGGAGGCCACAATGAGCAGTTCTTC
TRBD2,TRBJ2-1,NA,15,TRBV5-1,CASRSPGLAGYEQFF,TGCGCCAGCAGGTCGCCGGGACTAGCGGGATACGAGCAGTTCTTC
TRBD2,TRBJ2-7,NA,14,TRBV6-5,CASRLLAGGPEQYF,TGTGCCAGCAGATTACTAGCGGGAGGGCCCGAGCAGTACTTC
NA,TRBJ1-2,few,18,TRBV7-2,CASSPGVGGAGINYGYTF,TGTGCCAGCAGCCCCGGTGTAGGGGGAGCGGGGATTAACTATGGCTACACCTTC
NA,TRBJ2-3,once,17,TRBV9,CASSRRTAGGVTDTQYF,TGTGCCAGCAGCAGACGGACGGCAGGCGGGGTGACAGATACGCAGTATTTT
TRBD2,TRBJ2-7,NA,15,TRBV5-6,CASSLAGSGGYEQYF,TGTGCCAGCAGCTTAGCCGGTAGCGGGGGTTACGAGCAGTACTTC
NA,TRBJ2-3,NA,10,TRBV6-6,CASSSITQYF,TGTGCCAGCAGTTCAATTACGCAGTATTTT
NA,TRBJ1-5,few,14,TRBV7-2,CASSQDRAGQPQHF,TGTGCCAGCAGCCAAGACCGGGCTGGACAGCCCCAGCATTTT
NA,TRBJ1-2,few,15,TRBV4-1,CASSQDLSPPYGYTF,TGCGCCAGCAGCCAAGATCTTAGTCCCCCGTATGGCTACACCTTC